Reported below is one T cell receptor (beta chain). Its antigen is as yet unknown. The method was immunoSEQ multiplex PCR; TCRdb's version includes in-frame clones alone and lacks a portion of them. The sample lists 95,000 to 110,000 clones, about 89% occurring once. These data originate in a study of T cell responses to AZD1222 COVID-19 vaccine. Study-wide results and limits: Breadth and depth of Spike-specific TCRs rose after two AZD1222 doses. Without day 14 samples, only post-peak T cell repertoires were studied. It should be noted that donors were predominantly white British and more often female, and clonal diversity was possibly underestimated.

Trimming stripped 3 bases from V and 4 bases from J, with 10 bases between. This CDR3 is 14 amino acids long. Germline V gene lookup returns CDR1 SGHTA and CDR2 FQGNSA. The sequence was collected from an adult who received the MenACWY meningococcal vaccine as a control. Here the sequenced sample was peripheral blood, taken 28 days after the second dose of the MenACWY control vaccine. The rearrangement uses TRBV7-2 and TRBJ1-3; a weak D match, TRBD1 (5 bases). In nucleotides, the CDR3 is TGTGCCAGCAGCTTTGGCACAGGAGGAAACACCATATATTTT. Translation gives CASSFGTGGNTIYF.